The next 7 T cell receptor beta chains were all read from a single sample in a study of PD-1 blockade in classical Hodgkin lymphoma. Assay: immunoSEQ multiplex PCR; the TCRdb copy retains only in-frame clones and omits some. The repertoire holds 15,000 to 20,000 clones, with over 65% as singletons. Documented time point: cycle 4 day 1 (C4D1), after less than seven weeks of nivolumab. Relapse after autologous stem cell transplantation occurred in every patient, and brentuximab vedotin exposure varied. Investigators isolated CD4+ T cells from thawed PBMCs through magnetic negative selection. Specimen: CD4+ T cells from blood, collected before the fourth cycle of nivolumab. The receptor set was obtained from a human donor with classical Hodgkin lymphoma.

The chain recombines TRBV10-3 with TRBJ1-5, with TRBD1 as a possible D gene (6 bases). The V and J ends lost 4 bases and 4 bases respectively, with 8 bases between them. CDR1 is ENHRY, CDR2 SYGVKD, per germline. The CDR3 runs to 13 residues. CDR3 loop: CAISGTGNQPQHF. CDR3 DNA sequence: TGTGCCATCAGTGGAACAGGGAATCAGCCCCAGCATTTT.

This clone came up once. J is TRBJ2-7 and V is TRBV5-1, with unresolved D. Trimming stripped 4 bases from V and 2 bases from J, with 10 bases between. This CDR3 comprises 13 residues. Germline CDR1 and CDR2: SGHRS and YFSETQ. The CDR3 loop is CASSPDGAYEQYF. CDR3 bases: TGCGCCAGCAGCCCAGACGGAGCCTACGAGCAGTACTTC.

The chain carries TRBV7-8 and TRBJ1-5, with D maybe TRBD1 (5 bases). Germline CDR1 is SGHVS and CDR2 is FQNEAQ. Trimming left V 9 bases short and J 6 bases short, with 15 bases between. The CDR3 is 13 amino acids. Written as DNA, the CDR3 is TGTGCCAGTGGGGCGCTGCCTGTTCAGCCCCAGCATTTT. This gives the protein CASGALPVQPQHF.

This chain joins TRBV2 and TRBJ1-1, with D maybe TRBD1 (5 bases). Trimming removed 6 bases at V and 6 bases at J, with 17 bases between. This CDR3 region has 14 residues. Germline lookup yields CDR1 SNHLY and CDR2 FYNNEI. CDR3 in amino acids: CASSPLEGVSEAFF. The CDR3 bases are TGTGCCAGCAGCCCCCTTGAAGGGGTGTCTGAAGCTTTCTTT.

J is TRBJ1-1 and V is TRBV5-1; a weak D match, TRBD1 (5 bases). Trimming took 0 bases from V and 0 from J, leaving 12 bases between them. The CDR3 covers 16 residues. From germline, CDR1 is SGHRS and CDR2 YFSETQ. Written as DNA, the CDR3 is TGCGCCAGCAGCTTGGGGGGGACCGACATGAACACTGAAGCTTTCTTT. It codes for CASSLGGTDMNTEAFF. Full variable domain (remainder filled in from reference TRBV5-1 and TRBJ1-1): KAGVTQTPRYLIKTRGQQVTLSCSPISGHRSVSWYQQTPGQGLQFLFEYFSETQRNKGNFPGRFSGRQFSNSRSEMNVSTLELGDSALYLCASSLGGTDMNTEAFFGQGTRLTVV.

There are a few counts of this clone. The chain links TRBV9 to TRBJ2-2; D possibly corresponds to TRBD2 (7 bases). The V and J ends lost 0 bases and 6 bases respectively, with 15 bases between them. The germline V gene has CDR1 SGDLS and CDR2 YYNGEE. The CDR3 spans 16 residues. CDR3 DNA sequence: TGTGCCAGCAGCGTAGAGTGGGGGGGCCGTGCCGGGGAGCTGTTTTTT. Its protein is CASSVEWGGRAGELFF.

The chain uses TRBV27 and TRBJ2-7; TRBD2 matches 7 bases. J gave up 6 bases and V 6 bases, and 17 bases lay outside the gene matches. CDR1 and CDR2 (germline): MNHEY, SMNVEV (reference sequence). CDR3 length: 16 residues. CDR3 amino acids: CASRSLAEVRVSEQYF. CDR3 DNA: TGTGCCAGCAGGTCCCTAGCGGAGGTACGGGTCTCCGAGCAGTACTTC.